Listed here is a single T cell receptor (beta chain). There are 14 residues in the CDR3. Germline loops: CDR1 MNHEY, CDR2 SMNVEV (reference sequence). Between the trimmed V and J ends, which lost 0 bases and 12 bases, there was a span of 15 bases. These data belong to a study of blood T cell repertoires in COVID-19. This table comes from immunoSEQ multiplex PCR, and its TCRdb copy is limited to in-frame clones, with some not included. The table records more than 300,000 clones, roughly nine tenths of them present only once. The chain couples TRBV27 to TRBJ2-1; the D is unclear. This receptor was identified in a woman aged 25 to 39 who had been exposed to COVID-19. Source material: PBMCs or T cells enriched from blood (not recorded which). Written as DNA, the CDR3 is TGTGCCAGCAGTTTATCGTTTAATCCCAGAATGCAGTTCTTC. Translated, it gives CASSLSFNPRMQFF.